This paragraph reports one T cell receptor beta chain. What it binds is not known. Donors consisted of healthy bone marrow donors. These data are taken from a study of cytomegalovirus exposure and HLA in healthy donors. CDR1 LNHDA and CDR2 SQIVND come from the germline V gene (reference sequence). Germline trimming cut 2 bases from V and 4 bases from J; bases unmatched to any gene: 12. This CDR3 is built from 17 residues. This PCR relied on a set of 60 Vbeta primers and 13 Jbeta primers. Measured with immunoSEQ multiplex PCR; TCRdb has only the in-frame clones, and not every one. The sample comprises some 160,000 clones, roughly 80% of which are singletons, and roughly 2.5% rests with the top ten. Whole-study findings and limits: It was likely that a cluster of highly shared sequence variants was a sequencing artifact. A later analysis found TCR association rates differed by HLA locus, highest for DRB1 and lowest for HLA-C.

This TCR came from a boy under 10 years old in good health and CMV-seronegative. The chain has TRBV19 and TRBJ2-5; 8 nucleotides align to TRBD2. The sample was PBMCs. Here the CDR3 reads CASSISRGLVEGETQYF. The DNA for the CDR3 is TGTGCCAGTAGTATATCAAGGGGACTAGTGGAGGGAGAGACCCAGTACTTC.